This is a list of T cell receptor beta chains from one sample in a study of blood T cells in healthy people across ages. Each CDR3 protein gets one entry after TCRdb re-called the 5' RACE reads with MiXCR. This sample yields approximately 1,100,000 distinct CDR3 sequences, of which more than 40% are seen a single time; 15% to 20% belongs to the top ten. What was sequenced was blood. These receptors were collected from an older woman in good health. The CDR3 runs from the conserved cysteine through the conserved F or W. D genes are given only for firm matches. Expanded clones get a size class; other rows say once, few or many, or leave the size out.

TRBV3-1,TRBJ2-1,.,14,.,CASSPSPSGGEQFF,TGTGCCAGCAGCCCGAGCCCGTCTGGGGGTGAGCAGTTCTTC
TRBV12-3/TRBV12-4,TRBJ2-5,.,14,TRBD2,CASKGLAGQETQYF,TGTGCCAGCAAGGGACTAGCGGGCCAAGAGACCCAGTACTTC
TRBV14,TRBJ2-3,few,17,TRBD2,CASSQSRLAGATDTQYF,TGTGCCAGCAGCCAATCCCGACTAGCGGGCGCCACAGATACGCAGTATTTT
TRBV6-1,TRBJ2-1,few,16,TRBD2,CASSDLAGVSYNEQFF,TGTGCCAGCAGTGACTTAGCGGGAGTTTCCTACAATGAGCAGTTCTTC
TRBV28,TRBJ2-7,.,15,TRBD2,CASRLESGRGYEQYF,TGTGCCAGCAGATTAGAATCCGGGAGGGGCTACGAGCAGTACTTC
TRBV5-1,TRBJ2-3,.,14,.,CASRPAGATDTQYF,TGCGCCAGCCGACCCGCGGGGGCCACAGATACGCAGTATTTT
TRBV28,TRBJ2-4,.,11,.,CASSQGYIQYF,TGTGCCAGCAGTCAGGGATACATTCAGTACTTC
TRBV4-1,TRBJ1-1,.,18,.,CASSPQLFQTSPRTEAFF,TGCGCCAGCAGCCCCCAACTCTTCCAGACTTCGCCAAGGACTGAAGCTTTCTTT
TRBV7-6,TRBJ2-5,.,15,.,CASSSVGGGVKTQYF,TGTGCCAGCAGCTCGGTGGGGGGTGGCGTGAAGACCCAGTACTTC
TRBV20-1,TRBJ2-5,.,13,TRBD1,CSVRQGAEETQYF,TGCAGTGTCAGACAGGGGGCAGAAGAGACCCAGTACTTC
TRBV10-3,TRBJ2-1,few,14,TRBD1,CAISAGTEYNEQFF,TGTGCCATCAGTGCGGGGACAGAGTACAATGAGCAGTTCTTC
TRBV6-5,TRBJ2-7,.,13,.,CASSGRQRYEQYF,TGTGCCAGCAGTGGACGACAGCGCTACGAGCAGTACTTC
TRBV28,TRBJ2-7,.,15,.,CASGPPGQGSYEQYF,TGTGCCAGCGGCCCCCCGGGGCAGGGATCATACGAGCAGTACTTC
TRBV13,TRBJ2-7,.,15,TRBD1,CASSLKTGGLSEQYF,TGTGCCAGCAGCTTAAAAACAGGGGGCTTAAGCGAGCAGTACTTC
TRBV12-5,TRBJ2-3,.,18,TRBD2,CASGWTSGSHYLPDTQYF,TGTGCTAGTGGTTGGACTAGCGGGAGTCACTATTTGCCAGATACGCAGTATTTT
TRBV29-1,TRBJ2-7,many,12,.,CSVAEGLGEQYF,TGCAGCGTTGCAGAGGGCCTGGGTGAGCAGTACTTC
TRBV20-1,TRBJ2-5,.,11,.,CSDIREATQYF,TGCAGTGACATCCGAGAAGCGACCCAGTACTTC
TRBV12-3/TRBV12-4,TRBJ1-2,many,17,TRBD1,CASSPWDLTGFDYGYTF,TGTGCCAGCAGTCCCTGGGACCTGACAGGGTTTGACTATGGCTACACCTTC
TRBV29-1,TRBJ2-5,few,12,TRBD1,CSVEQGVDRWYF,TGCAGCGTCGAACAGGGGGTGGACCGTTGGTACTTC
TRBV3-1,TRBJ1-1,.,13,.,CASSQGPTTEAFF,TGTGCCAGCAGCCAAGGCCCCACCACTGAAGCTTTCTTT
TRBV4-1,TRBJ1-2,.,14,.,CASSQVGAREGYTF,TGCGCCAGCAGCCAAGTCGGGGCGCGTGAAGGCTACACCTTC
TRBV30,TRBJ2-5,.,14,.,CAWSPGSGGETQYF,TGTGCCTGGAGTCCTGGTAGCGGAGGAGAGACCCAGTACTTC
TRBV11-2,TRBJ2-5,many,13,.,CASSLDWRLDQYF,TGTGCCAGCAGCTTAGATTGGAGGCTCGATCAGTACTTC
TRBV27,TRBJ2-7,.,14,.,CASSNEGIAYEQYF,TGTGCCAGCAGCAATGAAGGGATAGCCTACGAGCAGTACTTC
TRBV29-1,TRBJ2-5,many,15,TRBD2,CSVDSSGRPQETQYF,TGCAGCGTTGACTCTAGCGGGAGACCCCAAGAGACCCAGTACTTC
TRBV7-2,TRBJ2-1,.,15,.,CASSLVPGFQETQFF,TGTGCCAGCAGCTTAGTCCCAGGGTTCCAAGAGACCCAGTTCTTC
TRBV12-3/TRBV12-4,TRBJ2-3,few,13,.,CASSSVDTDTQYF,TGTGCCAGCAGTTCCGTTGACACAGATACGCAGTATTTT
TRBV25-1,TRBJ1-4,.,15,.,CASSALPAQTEKLFF,TGTGCCAGCAGTGCCCTTCCAGCGCAAACAGAAAAACTGTTTTTT
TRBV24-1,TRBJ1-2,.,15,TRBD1,CATSGYDTGVYGYTF,TGTGCCACCAGTGGCTACGATACAGGGGTCTATGGCTACACCTTC
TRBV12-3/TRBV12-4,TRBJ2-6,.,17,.,CASSLVGVRPGANVLTF,TGTGCCAGCAGTTTAGTAGGCGTCCGCCCTGGGGCCAACGTCCTGACTTTC
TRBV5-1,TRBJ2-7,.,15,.,CASSPVRTSSYEQYF,TGCGCCAGCAGCCCCGTCAGGACCAGCTCCTACGAGCAGTACTTC
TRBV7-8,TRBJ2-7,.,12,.,CASTPTSFEQYF,TGTGCCAGCACCCCGACTAGTTTCGAGCAGTACTTC
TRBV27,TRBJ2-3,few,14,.,CASSLGRYTDTQYF,TGTGCCAGCAGCCTGGGACGTTACACAGATACGCAGTATTTT
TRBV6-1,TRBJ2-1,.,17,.,CASSRAQSGLMIGEQFF,TGTGCCAGCAGCCGCGCACAGTCGGGACTTATGATCGGTGAGCAGTTCTTC
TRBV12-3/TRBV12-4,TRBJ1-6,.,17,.,CASSVGRRSSYNSPLHF,TGTGCCTCCTCAGTGGGGCGTAGGAGCTCCTATAATTCACCCCTCCACTTT
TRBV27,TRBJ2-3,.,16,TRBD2,CASSLTSGRAPDTQYF,TGTGCCAGCAGTTTAACTAGCGGGAGGGCCCCAGATACGCAGTATTTT
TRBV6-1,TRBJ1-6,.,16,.,CASSEFGWAGDSPLHF,TGTGCCAGCAGTGAATTTGGTTGGGCAGGGGATTCACCCCTCCACTTT